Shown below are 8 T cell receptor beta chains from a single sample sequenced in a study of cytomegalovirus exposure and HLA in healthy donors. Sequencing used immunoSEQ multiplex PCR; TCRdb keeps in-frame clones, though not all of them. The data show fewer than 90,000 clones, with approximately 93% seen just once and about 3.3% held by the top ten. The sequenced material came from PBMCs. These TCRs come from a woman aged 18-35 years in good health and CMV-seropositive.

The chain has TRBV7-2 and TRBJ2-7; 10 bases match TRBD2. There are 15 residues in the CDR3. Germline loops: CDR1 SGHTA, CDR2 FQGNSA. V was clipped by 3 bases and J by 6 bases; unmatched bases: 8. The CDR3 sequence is CASSLLLAGAAEQYF. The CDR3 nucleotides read TGTGCCAGCAGCTTGCTCCTAGCGGGAGCTGCCGAGCAGTACTTC.

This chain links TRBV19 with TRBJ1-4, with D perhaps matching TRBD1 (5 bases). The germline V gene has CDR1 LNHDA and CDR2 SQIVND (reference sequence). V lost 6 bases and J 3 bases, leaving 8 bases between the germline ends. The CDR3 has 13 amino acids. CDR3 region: CASSGQPNEKLFF. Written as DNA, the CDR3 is TGTGCCAGTAGCGGACAACCTAATGAAAAACTGTTTTTT.

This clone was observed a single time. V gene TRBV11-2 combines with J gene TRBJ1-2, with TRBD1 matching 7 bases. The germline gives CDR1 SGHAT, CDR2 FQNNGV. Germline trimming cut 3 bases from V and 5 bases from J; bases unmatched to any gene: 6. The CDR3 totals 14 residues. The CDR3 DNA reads TGTGCCAGCAGCTTTGGCGGGACAGTATATGGCTACACCTTC. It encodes CASSFGGTVYGYTF.

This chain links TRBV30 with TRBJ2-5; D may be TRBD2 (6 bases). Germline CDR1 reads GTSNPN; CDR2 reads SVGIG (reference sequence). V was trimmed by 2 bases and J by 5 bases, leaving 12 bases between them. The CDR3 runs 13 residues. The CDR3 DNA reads TGTGCCTGGAGTCCCCGACTAGGGGAGACCCAGTACTTC. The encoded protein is CAWSPRLGETQYF.

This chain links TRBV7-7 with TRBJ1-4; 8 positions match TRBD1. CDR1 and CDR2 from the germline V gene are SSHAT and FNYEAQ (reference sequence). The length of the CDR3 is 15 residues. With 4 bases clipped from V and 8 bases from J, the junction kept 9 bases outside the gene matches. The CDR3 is CASSSRTGIYEKLFF. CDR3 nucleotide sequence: TGTGCCAGCAGCTCCCGGACAGGGATCTACGAAAAACTGTTTTTT.

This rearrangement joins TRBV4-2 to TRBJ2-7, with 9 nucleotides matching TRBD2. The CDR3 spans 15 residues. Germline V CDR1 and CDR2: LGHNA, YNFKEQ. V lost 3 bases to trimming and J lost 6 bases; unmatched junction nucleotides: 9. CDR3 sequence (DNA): TGTGCCAGCAGCCAGGGGACTAGCTCCCTCGCCGAGCAGTACTTC. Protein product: CASSQGTSSLAEQYF.

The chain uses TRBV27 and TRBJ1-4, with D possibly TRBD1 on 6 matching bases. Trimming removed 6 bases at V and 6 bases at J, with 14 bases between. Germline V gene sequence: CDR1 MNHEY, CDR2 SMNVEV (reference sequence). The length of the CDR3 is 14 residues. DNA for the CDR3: TGTGCCAGCAGCTCGACTGGGGGCCATGAAAAACTGTTTTTT. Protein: CASSSTGGHEKLFF. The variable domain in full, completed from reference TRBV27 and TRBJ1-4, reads EAQVTQNPRYLITVTGKKLTVTCSQNMNHEYMSWYRQDPGLGLRQIYYSMNVEVTDKGDVPEGYKVSRKEKRNFPLILESPSPNQTSLYFCASSSTGGHEKLFFGSGTQLSVL.

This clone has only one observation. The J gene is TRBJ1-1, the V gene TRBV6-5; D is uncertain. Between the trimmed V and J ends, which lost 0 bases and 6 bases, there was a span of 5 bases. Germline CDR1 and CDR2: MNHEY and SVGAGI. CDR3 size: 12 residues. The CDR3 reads CASSYSGAEAFF. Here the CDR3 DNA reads TGTGCCAGCAGTTACTCCGGGGCTGAAGCTTTCTTT.